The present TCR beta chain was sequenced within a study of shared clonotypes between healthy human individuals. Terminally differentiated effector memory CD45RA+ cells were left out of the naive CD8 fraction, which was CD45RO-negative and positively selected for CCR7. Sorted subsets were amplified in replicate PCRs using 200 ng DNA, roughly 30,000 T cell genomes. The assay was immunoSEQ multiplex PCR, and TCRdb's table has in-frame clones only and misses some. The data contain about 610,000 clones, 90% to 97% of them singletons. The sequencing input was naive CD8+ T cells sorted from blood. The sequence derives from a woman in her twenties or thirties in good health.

CDR3: CASSLEAGRIGELFF. CDR3 in DNA: TGTGCCAGCAGCTTGGAGGCAGGACGAATCGGGGAGCTGTTTTTT. The chain combines TRBV7-9 with TRBJ2-2, with D maybe TRBD2 (5 bases). V gave up 3 bases and J gave up 7 bases, with 15 bases separating them. The germline CDR1 and CDR2 sequences are SEHNR and FQNEAQ (reference sequence). This CDR3 contains 15 residues.